Presented here are 6 T cell receptor beta chains from one specimen sequenced in a study of T cell repertoires in cytomegalovirus infection. These receptors' targets are unknown. A single record per CDR3 protein comes from TCRdb applying MiXCR to the reads. This table holds about 830,000 distinct CDR3 sequences, around a third found once. The sequences come from cultured CD8+ T cells from PBMCs, collected from culture after CMV antigen stimulation. These receptors all stem from a human donor in good health (CMV status not recorded). Some clones in this sample may be carry-over from other donors' samples.

In this sample, this clonotype turned up many times. This chain uses TRBV10-3 with TRBJ2-5, with TRBD1 matching 7 bases. The CDR3 has 15 residues. Germline V lookup: CDR1 ENHRY, CDR2 SYGVKD. The V segment lost 0 bases and the J segment 5 bases; nucleotides outside the gene matches: 6. The CDR3 coding sequence is TGTGCCATCAGTGAGTCCGAAGGGGGCAGGGAGACCCAGTACTTC. Protein sequence: CAISESEGGRETQYF.

This clonotype showed up just a few times. The chain employs TRBV27 and TRBJ1-2; 10 bases fit TRBD1. V was clipped by 3 bases and J by 3 bases; unmatched bases: 7. The V gene's germline CDR1 is MNHEY and CDR2 SMNVEV (reference sequence). The CDR3 totals 16 residues. CDR3 in amino acids: CASSFPGTGVHYGYTF. For the CDR3, the DNA is TGTGCCAGCAGTTTCCCCGGGACAGGGGTACACTATGGCTACACCTTC.

The J gene is TRBJ2-3, the V gene TRBV5-6; 7 bases agree with TRBD2. V shed 0 bases, J shed 2 bases, and the junction held 6 bases outside the gene matches. Germline V gene data show CDR1 as SGHDT and CDR2 as YYEEEE. This CDR3 contains 16 residues. The CDR3 spells CASSLARAGITDTQYF. CDR3 in DNA: TGTGCCAGCAGCTTGGCACGAGCGGGGATCACAGATACGCAGTATTTT.

The chain carries TRBV20-1 and TRBJ2-7; TRBD2 matches at 8 bases. The CDR3 is 15 amino acids. The ends lost 1 base at V and 2 bases at J; junction bases unmatched: 7. Germline lookup yields CDR1 DFQATT and CDR2 SNEGSKA (reference sequence). This CDR3 is CSARVSRGGPYEQYF. The DNA of the CDR3 is TGCAGTGCTAGAGTCTCCCGGGGGGGCCCCTACGAGCAGTACTTC.

The sample holds a few counts of this clonotype. The rearrangement links TRBV4-1 to TRBJ1-6, with 9 bases fitting TRBD1. V shed 0 bases and J 4 bases; nucleotides not matched to a gene: 4. This CDR3 region has 17 residues. From germline, CDR1 is MGHRA and CDR2 YSYEKL. The CDR3 is CASSQDRGTGYNSPLHF. The CDR3 bases are TGCGCCAGCAGCCAAGATCGGGGGACAGGGTATAATTCACCCCTCCACTTT.

V and J are TRBV6-6 and TRBJ1-2; no definite D call. Trimming pared 0 bases from V and 7 bases from J, leaving 9 bases between. CDR1 and CDR2 (germline): MNHNY, SVGAGI (reference sequence). This CDR3 contains 13 residues. The CDR3 spells CASSYSDVVGYTF. CDR3 DNA: TGTGCCAGCAGTTACTCGGACGTGGTTGGCTACACCTTC.